The subject of this entry is one T cell receptor beta chain. Its antigen is not identified. The entry originates in a study of cytomegalovirus exposure and HLA in healthy donors. Study-level results: Indistinguishability led to the exclusion of some V segments, TRBV6-2 and TRBV6-3 included. Most CMV-associated TCR beta chains appeared HLA-restricted in a later analysis. In a later analysis, HLA-C alleles had the fewest associated TCRs, DRB1 alleles the most. In a later analysis, V- and J-gene trimming of beta chains associated with a DCLRE1C missense variant, replicated independently.

13 Jbeta primers and 60 Vbeta primers were used for the PCR. Here immunoSEQ multiplex PCR was the method, and the copy in TCRdb shows in-frame clones only, minus some. In the table there are fewer than 150,000 clones, 78% of which are singletons. The CDR3 has 15 residues. Germline assignment: CDR1 KGHSH and CDR2 LQKENI. The V end was cut by 4 bases, the J end by 1 base, with 13 bases between. The chain is built from TRBV18 and TRBJ1-1; tentatively, D is TRBD1 (6 bases). The clonotype originates from a male donor in good health and CMV-seronegative. Source material: PBMCs. The DNA for the CDR3 is TGTGCCAGCTCACGACTCGGGACACCGAACACTGAAGCTTTCTTT. This translates into CASSRLGTPNTEAFF.